These 31 T cell receptor beta chains came from one sample sequenced in a study of T cell repertoires in cytomegalovirus infection (dated by TCRdb to between 2017 and 2020). The sample's treatment or condition label, decoded: in vitro stimulation with specific CMV peptide epitopes to enrich CMV-specific T cells. The sequencing machine was an Illumina HiSeq 1500. TCRdb's own reprocessing of the public reads used fastp at Q25 and MiXCR and kept productive beta chains. Each record represents a unique CDR3 protein, reported with the most common genes and DNA among its rows. The sample table lists about 89,000 distinct CDR3 sequences, about 29% of them with a count of one. About three quarters of the sample is taken by the ten largest. The antigens of these receptors remain unknown. The starting material was CD8+ T cells from cultured PBMCs, obtained from culture after CMV antigen stimulation. These receptors were obtained from a human donor in good health (CMV status not recorded). Some clones in this sample may be carry-over from other donors' samples.

This clonotype was picked up a small number of times. V and J are TRBV28 and TRBJ2-7, with D possibly matching TRBD1 (5 bases). The CDR3 contains 13 residues. CDR1 and CDR2 (germline): MDHEN, SYDVKM. Trimming took 1 base from V and 6 from J, leaving 10 bases between them. CDR3 region: CASSLSAGSEQYF. The CDR3 DNA is TGTGCCAGCAGTTTATCGGCAGGGTCCGAGCAGTACTTC.

This clonotype was counted between two and nine times. V is TRBV19 and J is TRBJ1-6; D remains unclear. Trimming cost V 2 bases and J 6 bases, with 14 bases left between them. CDR3 length: 16 amino acids. Per germline, CDR1 LNHDA and CDR2 SQIVND (reference sequence). CDR3 residues: CASSILQDGFNSPLHF. The CDR3 DNA reads as TGTGCCAGTAGTATACTTCAGGACGGATTTAATTCACCCCTCCACTTT. The variable domain in full, with the rest retrieved from reference TRBV19 and TRBJ1-6, is DGGITQSPKYLFRKEGQNVTLSCEQNLNHDAMYWYRQDPGQGLRLIYYSQIVNDFQKGDIAEGYSVSREKKESFPLTVTSAQKNPTAFYLCASSILQDGFNSPLHFGNGTRLTVT.

This clonotype was seen a few times. The genes are TRBV4-2 and TRBJ1-2, with no clear D. Germline lookup yields CDR1 LGHNA and CDR2 YNFKEQ. V was trimmed by 0 bases and J by 2 bases, leaving 13 bases between them. CDR3 length: 16 amino acids. CDR3 sequence reads: CASSQEEGTANYGYTF. CDR3 sequence (DNA): TGTGCCAGCAGCCAAGAGGAGGGAACGGCCAACTATGGCTACACCTTC.

This clonotype has only a few counts. The chain is built from TRBV28 and TRBJ1-1, with 8 bases fitting TRBD1. V gave up 10 bases and J gave up 8 bases; unmatched junction bases: 6. The CDR3 consists of 11 residues. Germline assignment: CDR1 MDHEN and CDR2 SYDVKM. The CDR3 protein is CATRWTGEAFF. The CDR3 region has the DNA TGTGCCACCCGCTGGACAGGGGAAGCTTTCTTT. Supplemented by reference TRBV28 and TRBJ1-1, the full variable domain reads DVKVTQSSRYLVKRTGEKVFLECVQDMDHENMFWYRQDPGLGLRLIYFSYDVKMKEKGDIPEGYSVSREKKERFSLILESASTNQTSMYLCATRWTGEAFFGQGTRLTVV.

The chain uses TRBV5-1 and TRBJ2-1; weak D call: TRBD2 (5 bases). The CDR3 consists of 16 residues. Trimming cost V 0 bases and J 0 bases, with 10 bases left between them. CDR1 and CDR2 (germline): SGHRS, YFSETQ. CDR3 bases: TGCGCCAGCAGCTTGGGGGGAGTCAGCTCCTACAATGAGCAGTTCTTC. Protein: CASSLGGVSSYNEQFF.

This clonotype was seen many times. The gene calls are TRBV2 and TRBJ2-7; D remains ambiguous. V was pared by 4 bases and J by 7 bases, with 8 bases between. Germline loops: CDR1 SNHLY, CDR2 FYNNEI. The CDR3 covers 11 residues. The CDR3 coding sequence is TGTGCCAGCAGTGTTAGTGGAGAGCAGTACTTC. Residues: CASSVSGEQYF.

This clonotype was seen only a few times. The gene calls are TRBV29-1 and TRBJ2-1, with D tentatively TRBD2 (5 bases). The CDR3 is 15 amino acids. The V gene lost 1 base and the J gene lost 0 bases, with 10 bases spanning the gap. Germline assignment: CDR1 SQVTM and CDR2 ANQGSEA. CDR3: CSVEGIGSSYNEQFF. DNA of the CDR3: TGCAGCGTTGAAGGTATTGGGAGCTCCTACAATGAGCAGTTCTTC.

This clonotype was found a few times. The chain combines TRBV9 with TRBJ2-3, with no clear D. Germline CDR1 SGDLS, CDR2 YYNGEE. V dropped 4 bases and J dropped 0 bases, with 15 bases sitting between them. This CDR3 comprises 16 residues. The CDR3 DNA follows: TGTGCCAGCAGCCCCTCGTGGAACCCCAGCACAGATACGCAGTATTTT. Its translation is CASSPSWNPSTDTQYF. Using reference TRBV9 and TRBJ2-3 for the parts outside the CDR3, the full variable domain is DSGVTQTPKHLITATGQRVTLRCSPRSGDLSVYWYQQSLDQGLQFLIQYYNGEERAKGNILERFSAQQFPDLHSELNLSSLELGDSALYFCASSPSWNPSTDTQYFGPGTRLTVL.

This chain uses TRBV2 with TRBJ1-5; D is ambiguous. Germline lookup yields CDR1 SNHLY and CDR2 FYNNEI. V lost 2 bases, J lost 0 bases, and 5 bases lay in between. This CDR3 has 14 amino acids. CDR3 residues: CASSEPDSNQPQHF. In DNA form, the CDR3 reads TGTGCCAGCAGTGAACCCGATAGCAATCAGCCCCAGCATTTT.

The chain is built from TRBV5-1 and TRBJ1-1; D may be TRBD1 (6 bases). With 1 base removed from V and 2 bases from J, the gap between germline ends came to 9 bases. This CDR3 comprises 14 residues. CDR1 is SGHRS, CDR2 YFSETQ, per germline. The CDR3 is CASSLSGANTEAFF. CDR3 nucleotides: TGCGCCAGCAGCTTGTCGGGGGCAAACACTGAAGCTTTCTTT.

This clonotype was observed once. V usage is TRBV5-1 and J usage is TRBJ1-2; D call uncertain. CDR3 length: 13 amino acids. The V gene's germline CDR1 is SGHRS and CDR2 YFSETQ. V gave up 4 bases and J gave up 8 bases, with 15 bases separating them. The CDR3 DNA reads as TGCGCCAGCAGCCTGGATGCTCGTTGGGGCTACACCTTC. This codes for CASSLDARWGYTF.

This clonotype was seen many times. This chain uses TRBV7-8 with TRBJ2-3, with TRBD2 matching 11 bases. The ends lost 5 bases at V and 2 bases at J; junction bases unmatched: 15. This CDR3 region has 19 residues. Germline V lookup: CDR1 SGHVS, CDR2 FQNEAQ. This CDR3 is CASSPAGGRLAGHTDTQYF. CDR3 bases: TGTGCCAGCAGCCCAGCGGGGGGGCGACTAGCGGGGCACACAGATACGCAGTATTTT.

This clonotype has only a few counts. The rearrangement uses TRBV2 and TRBJ1-2; D unresolved. The CDR3 runs 15 residues. Trimming shortened V by 1 base and J by 0 bases, and 9 bases separated the two germline ends. The germline V gene has CDR1 SNHLY and CDR2 FYNNEI. CDR3 region: CASSEGDLSNYGYTF. The CDR3 DNA is TGTGCCAGCAGTGAAGGTGACCTGTCTAACTATGGCTACACCTTC.

This clonotype has at least ten counts. The rearrangement uses TRBV24-1 and TRBJ2-2; D gene ambiguous. CDR3 length: 12 amino acids. CDR1 is KGHDR, CDR2 SFDVKD, per germline. Trimming cost V 9 bases and J 4 bases, with 8 bases left between them. The CDR3, as DNA: TGTGCCACCGGAATAGGCACCGGGGAGCTGTTTTTT. Translated, it gives CATGIGTGELFF.

Only a few counts were recorded for this clonotype. The chain recombines TRBV4-1 with TRBJ2-4; 8 bases align to TRBD1. CDR1 and CDR2 (germline): MGHRA, YSYEKL. The CDR3 consists of 14 residues. V trimming: 1 base; J trimming: 4 bases; junction bases outside the gene matches: 0. CDR3 DNA sequence: TGCGCCAGCAGCCAAGGGACAGGGAAAAACATTCAGTACTTC. Translation: CASSQGTGKNIQYF.

This clonotype was seen a few times. The rearrangement links TRBV19 to TRBJ2-1, with D possibly TRBD2 on 6 matching bases. Looked up from germline, CDR1 is LNHDA and CDR2 is SQIVND (reference sequence). The CDR3 runs 14 residues. Trimming shortened V by 6 bases and J by 6 bases, and 15 bases separated the two germline ends. The CDR3 nucleotides are TGTGCCAGTAGAGCCCCGGGGGTCCCCAATGAGCAGTTCTTC. Protein product: CASRAPGVPNEQFF.

This sequence joins TRBV7-2 and TRBJ1-2, with 10 nucleotides matching TRBD1. From germline, CDR1 is SGHTA and CDR2 FQGNSA. The CDR3 has 18 residues. Germline trimming cut 4 bases from V and 2 bases from J; bases unmatched to any gene: 13. This CDR3 is CASSSGTGVGVANYGYTF. The CDR3 nucleotides read TGTGCCAGCAGCTCCGGGACAGGGGTAGGGGTTGCCAACTATGGCTACACCTTC.

DNA for the CDR3: TGTGCCAGCAGCCGGCCGGGACAGGAGGTTAAAAACATTCAGTACTTC. This codes for CASSRPGQEVKNIQYF. The V call is TRBV7-4, the J call TRBJ2-4, with 8 nucleotides matching TRBD1. Germline trimming cut 5 bases from V and 4 bases from J; bases unmatched to any gene: 10. The CDR3 is 16 residues long. Germline assignment: CDR1 SGHVT and CDR2 SQSDAQ.

This chain links TRBV15 with TRBJ2-4, with D hard to call. This CDR3 region has 15 residues. V lost 6 bases to trimming and J lost 2 bases, with 14 bases between them. CDR1 LNHNV and CDR2 YYDKDF come from the germline V gene (reference sequence). The CDR3 sequence: CATSFEQLTKNIQYF. CDR3 coding DNA: TGTGCCACCAGTTTCGAACAACTAACCAAAAACATTCAGTACTTC.

The count of this clonotype is one. The germline gene is not matched at one end of the junction; a read error may be the cause. This chain uses TRBV28 with TRBJ1-3; D gene unclear. CDR1 is MDHEN and CDR2 is SYDVKM in the germline V gene. This CDR3 has 14 amino acids. The CDR3 DNA reads TGTGCCAGCACCCTGGTGGGCTCTGGAAACATCATATATTTT. Its protein product is CASTLVGSGNIIYF.

The V and J genes are TRBV11-2 and TRBJ1-1, with D unresolved. Per the germline V gene, CDR1 is SGHAT and CDR2 is FQNNGV. The CDR3 spans 12 residues. Trimming removed 5 bases from V and 7 bases from J, with 11 bases in between. CDR3 DNA: TGTGCCAGCAGCCCTGTCTTGGGTGAAGCTTTCTTT. It encodes CASSPVLGEAFF.

In its sample, this clonotype was seen once. The chain has TRBV15 and TRBJ1-2; 10 nucleotides match TRBD1. The V and J ends lost 9 bases and 2 bases, in that order; junction bases with no gene match: 3. CDR3 length equals 13 residues. Germline loops: CDR1 LNHNV, CDR2 YYDKDF (reference sequence). The CDR3, as DNA: TGTGCCACATGGGGACAGGGGAACTATGGCTACACCTTC. Protein product: CATWGQGNYGYTF.

The CDR3 is CASSGGLANSYNEQFF. The CDR3 bases are TGTGCCAGCAGTGGTGGCTTGGCGAACTCCTACAATGAGCAGTTCTTC. This sequence joins TRBV2 and TRBJ2-1; D is undetermined. CDR1 SNHLY and CDR2 FYNNEI come from the germline V gene. This CDR3 is built from 16 residues. Trimming took off 4 bases at V and 0 bases at J, with 13 bases between the two ends.

The chain recombines TRBV6-2 or TRBV6-3 with TRBJ2-7; 8 bases match TRBD1. V gave up 0 bases and J gave up 3 bases; unmatched junction bases: 7. In germline, CDR1 is MNHEY, CDR2 SVGEGT. The CDR3 is 16 residues long. CDR3 residues: CASSYSTRTGSYEQYF. The CDR3, as DNA: TGTGCCAGCAGTTACTCGACGAGGACAGGGAGCTACGAGCAGTACTTC.

Many counts were recorded for this clonotype. The chain has TRBV11-2 and TRBJ2-1; D is undetermined. V gave up 5 bases and J gave up 4 bases, with 15 bases separating them. CDR3 length equals 15 residues. Germline V gene lookup returns CDR1 SGHAT and CDR2 FQNNGV. DNA of the CDR3: TGTGCCAGCAGCACGTGGACGGAGAATTACAATGAGCAGTTCTTC. This gives the protein CASSTWTENYNEQFF. The full variable domain, in which reference TRBV11-2 and TRBJ2-1 provide the parts outside the CDR3, is EAGVAQSPRYKIIEKRQSVAFWCNPISGHATLYWYQQILGQGPKLLIQFQNNGVVDDSQLPKDRFSAERLKGVDSTLKIQPAKLEDSAVYLCASSTWTENYNEQFFGPGTRLTVL.

The chain has TRBV7-9 and TRBJ1-2; D ambiguous. The CDR3 is 14 residues long. The V end was cut by 5 bases, the J end by 8 bases, with 18 bases between. Germline assignment: CDR1 SEHNR and CDR2 FQNEAQ (reference sequence). CDR3 bases: TGTGCCAGCAGCCACCCGACGGATGTCTGGGGCTACACCTTC. It yields the protein CASSHPTDVWGYTF.

This clonotype was detected a few times. The CDR3, as DNA: TGTGCCAGCAGCTTAGAAGCCGGCCAGCGGGGGGGCAATGAGCAGTTCTTC. Amino acid sequence: CASSLEAGQRGGNEQFF. The chain recombines TRBV7-6 with TRBJ2-1, with TRBD2 matching over 10 bases. CDR1 SGHVS and CDR2 FNYEAQ come from the germline V gene. The ends lost 1 base at V and 6 bases at J; junction bases unmatched: 9. The CDR3 is made up of 17 amino acids. Using reference TRBV7-6 and TRBJ2-1 for the parts outside the CDR3, the full variable domain is GAGVSQSPRYKVTKRGQDVALRCDPISGHVSLYWYRQALGQGPEFLTYFNYEAQQDKSGLPNDRFSAERPEGSISTLTIQRTEQRDSAMYRCASSLEAGQRGGNEQFFGPGTRLTVL.

V and J are TRBV12-3 or TRBV12-4 and TRBJ2-7; D remains ambiguous. The CDR3 runs 13 residues. Trimming cost V 3 bases and J 4 bases, with 10 bases left between them. The CDR3 here is CASSLGRWYEQYF. The CDR3 nucleotides are TGTGCCAGCAGTTTGGGTAGGTGGTACGAGCAGTACTTC.

This clonotype appeared many times. The rearrangement links TRBV10-3 to TRBJ2-3; 12 bases fit TRBD2. Germline values: CDR1 ENHRY, CDR2 SYGVKD. J lost 9 bases, V lost 2 bases, and 6 bases had no gene match. The CDR3 runs to 15 residues. CDR3 in DNA: TGTGCCATCAGTGAGACTAGCGGGGGGCCCGTAACGCAGTATTTT. Amino acids: CAISETSGGPVTQYF.

The V and J genes are TRBV19 and TRBJ2-7; D not resolved. Germline V CDR1 and CDR2: LNHDA, SQIVND (reference sequence). There are 14 residues in the CDR3. V lost 1 base and J 2 bases, leaving 9 bases between the germline ends. Here the CDR3 reads CASSIGAGTYEQYF. The CDR3 nucleotides are TGTGCCAGTAGTATAGGCGCCGGAACCTACGAGCAGTACTTC.

This clonotype was seen just once. The chain combines TRBV11-2 with TRBJ2-1; D is unresolved. Germline values: CDR1 SGHAT, CDR2 FQNNGV. The CDR3 totals 12 residues. V dropped 1 base and J dropped 9 bases, with 7 bases sitting between them. The CDR3 bases are TGTGCCAGCAGCTTAGTAGGGCTTGAGCAGTTCTTC. It codes for CASSLVGLEQFF.